A single sample gave rise to the 19 T cell receptor beta chains below, sequenced in a study of cytomegalovirus exposure and HLA in healthy donors. Primers included in the PCR were 60 Vbeta and 13 Jbeta primers. Profiling relied on immunoSEQ multiplex PCR, and the TCRdb table lists in-frame clones only, not all of them. The sample has some 190,000 clones; roughly three quarters are singletons. The sample consisted of PBMCs. The origin of the receptors is a woman aged 25 to 39 in good health and CMV-seropositive.

The rearrangement links TRBV2 to TRBJ1-3; D remains ambiguous. The CDR3 loop spans 12 amino acids. Germline V gene sequence: CDR1 SNHLY, CDR2 FYNNEI. V lost 8 bases to trimming and J lost 4 bases, with 9 bases between them. CDR3 in amino acids: CASRVYGNTIYF. CDR3 coding DNA: TGTGCCAGCCGTGTCTACGGAAACACCATATATTTT.

This clone was found once. The chain has TRBV7-8 and TRBJ1-5, with D possibly being TRBD1 (5 bases). The CDR3 has 17 residues. Germline V lookup: CDR1 SGHVS, CDR2 FQNEAQ. V lost 4 bases to trimming and J lost 1 base, with 17 bases between them. The CDR3 is CASSSIGRGGSNQPQHF. DNA of the CDR3: TGTGCCAGCAGCTCCATCGGTCGTGGGGGGAGCAATCAGCCCCAGCATTTT. Full variable domain (rest looked up from reference TRBV7-8 and TRBJ1-5): GAGVSQSPRYKVAKRGQDVALRCDPISGHVSLFWYQQALGQGPEFLTYFQNEAQLDKSGLPSDRFFAERPEGSVSTLKIQRTQQEDSAVYLCASSSIGRGGSNQPQHFGDGTRLSIL.

The gene calls are TRBV6-1 and TRBJ2-7, with 10 positions matching TRBD1. Germline V gene sequence: CDR1 MNHNS, CDR2 SASEGT. J gave up 4 bases and V 6 bases, and 6 bases lay outside the gene matches. The CDR3 extends over 14 amino acids. CDR3 nucleotides: TGTGCCAGCAGCCGGGACAGGGGCCTTTACGAGCAGTACTTC. Its translation: CASSRDRGLYEQYF.

The rearrangement joins TRBV23-1 to TRBJ1-6; D is unclear. TRBV23-1 is an open reading frame, and its role is uncertain. This CDR3 has 16 amino acids. The V end was cut by 6 bases, the J end by 7 bases, with 19 bases between. The CDR3 DNA is TGCGCCAGCAGGGACTTACCCGGGCCCCTCAATTCACCCCTCCACTTT. Translated, it gives CASRDLPGPLNSPLHF.

The gene calls are TRBV7-2 and TRBJ2-1; tentative D call: TRBD1 (6 bases). The germline V and J ends were trimmed by 5 bases and 9 bases, with 14 bases remaining between them. The CDR3 runs to 13 residues. Germline V CDR1 and CDR2: SGHTA, FQGNSA. Written as DNA, the CDR3 is TGTGCCAGCAGCCTAAGGGGGTCACGTGAGCAGTTCTTC. Translating gives CASSLRGSREQFF.

The rearrangement links TRBV19 to TRBJ2-7; 8 nucleotides match TRBD2. Trimming cost V 1 base and J 6 bases; bases outside gene matches: 17. Germline V lookup: CDR1 LNHDA, CDR2 SQIVND (reference sequence). The CDR3 length is 18 residues. This CDR3 reads CASSIGSSGGPPRREQYF. As DNA, the CDR3 is TGTGCCAGTAGTATAGGATCGAGCGGGGGCCCGCCCCGACGCGAGCAGTACTTC.

This clone has a single count. V is TRBV28 and J is TRBJ2-7; D remains unclear. This CDR3 has 13 amino acids. V lost 7 bases to trimming and J lost 0 bases, with 10 bases between them. The germline V gene has CDR1 MDHEN and CDR2 SYDVKM. CDR3 in DNA: TGTGCCAGCAATGTCAAGAGCTCCTACGAGCAGTACTTC. It yields the protein CASNVKSSYEQYF.

In its sample, this clone was seen once. This chain joins TRBV29-1 and TRBJ1-1; 10 nucleotides align to TRBD1. Germline V CDR1 and CDR2: SQVTM, ANQGSEA. This CDR3 spans 13 amino acids. V trimming: 7 bases; J trimming: 3 bases; junction bases outside the gene matches: 5. CDR3: CSARQGAYTEAFF. CDR3 nucleotide sequence: TGCAGCGCCAGACAGGGGGCTTACACTGAAGCTTTCTTT.

The V and J genes are TRBV9 and TRBJ2-5; 7 bases map to TRBD2. CDR3 length: 15 residues. V lost 4 bases, J lost 4 bases, and 10 bases stayed unmatched. Germline CDR1 reads SGDLS; CDR2 reads YYNGEE. The CDR3 reads CASSLRLAGGETQYF. In nucleotides, the CDR3 is TGTGCCAGCAGCCTTCGACTAGCAGGTGGAGAGACCCAGTACTTC. The full variable domain, rest sourced from reference TRBV9 and TRBJ2-5, is DSGVTQTPKHLITATGQRVTLRCSPRSGDLSVYWYQQSLDQGLQFLIQYYNGEERAKGNILERFSAQQFPDLHSELNLSSLELGDSALYFCASSLRLAGGETQYFGPGTRLLVL.

V gene TRBV9 combines with J gene TRBJ1-4; D may be TRBD1 (6 bases). V was shortened by 3 bases and J by 7 bases, with 22 bases between the two germline ends. The CDR3 has 17 amino acids. Looked up from germline, CDR1 is SGDLS and CDR2 is YYNGEE. CDR3 sequence reads: CASSAGMGGARSEKLFF. The CDR3 DNA sequence: TGTGCCAGCAGCGCCGGGATGGGGGGGGCGCGCAGTGAAAAACTGTTTTTT.

The rearrangement links TRBV21-1 to TRBJ1-2; the table's D call of TRBD1 was not tested on the DNA. TRBV21-1 is labeled a pseudogene. This CDR3 is 16 amino acids long. The CDR3 nucleotides read TGTGCCAGCAGCAAAGAGGGGGACACCTCTAACTATGGCTACACCTTC. Protein: CASSKEGDTSNYGYTF.

The chain joins TRBV5-1 to TRBJ2-2, with 7 bases fitting TRBD1. Germline CDR1 reads SGHRS; CDR2 reads YFSETQ. V lost 4 bases, J lost 1 base, and 10 bases stayed unmatched. The CDR3 runs 17 residues. The DNA of the CDR3 is TGCGCCAGCAGCAGAACAGGGGTTGATAGGAACACCGGGGAGCTGTTTTTT. Encoded protein: CASSRTGVDRNTGELFF.

V and J are TRBV4-1 and TRBJ2-2, with D possibly TRBD1 on 5 matching bases. CDR3 length: 17 amino acids. With 0 bases removed from V and 0 bases from J, the gap between germline ends came to 11 bases. Germline V gene lookup returns CDR1 MGHRA and CDR2 YSYEKL. For the CDR3, the DNA is TGCGCCAGCAGCCAAGATCACAAGACAGCGAACACCGGGGAGCTGTTTTTT. It yields the protein CASSQDHKTANTGELFF.

This sequence joins TRBV15 and TRBJ2-5; D ambiguous. V shed 0 bases and J shed 4 bases, with 6 bases lying between them. Germline loops: CDR1 LNHNV, CDR2 YYDKDF (reference sequence). The length of the CDR3 is 13 residues. CDR3 loop: CATSRDKRETQYF. The CDR3, as DNA: TGTGCCACCAGCAGAGATAAGCGAGAGACCCAGTACTTC.

The chain has TRBV18 and TRBJ2-1; 13 bases are a match to TRBD2. The germline V gene encodes CDR1 KGHSH and CDR2 LQKENI. The CDR3 sequence is 21 residues long. Losses at the gene ends were 1 base for V and 9 bases for J; bases not matched to a gene: 21. This CDR3 is CASSPLFRSATTSGGASEQFF. The CDR3 bases are TGTGCCAGCTCACCACTGTTTCGAAGTGCTACCACTAGCGGGGGGGCCTCTGAGCAGTTCTTC. Drawing the rest from reference TRBV18 and TRBJ2-1, the complete variable domain is NAGVMQNPRHLVRRRGQEARLRCSPMKGHSHVYWYRQLPEEGLKFMVYLQKENIIDESGMPKERFSAEFPKEGPSILRIQQVVRGDSAAYFCASSPLFRSATTSGGASEQFFGPGTRLTVL.

In its sample, this clone was seen a few times. The J gene is TRBJ1-5, the V gene TRBV2, with 7 positions matching TRBD1. Trimming at V came to 5 bases and at J to 6 bases, leaving 7 bases not matched to a gene. The CDR3 length is 14 residues. In germline, CDR1 is SNHLY, CDR2 FYNNEI. For the CDR3, the DNA is TGTGCCAGCAGTTCGGACAGGTTTAGTCAGCCCCAGCATTTT. Translated: CASSSDRFSQPQHF.

This clone was seen a handful of times. The rearrangement joins TRBV18 to TRBJ1-4; D unresolved. Germline CDR1 KGHSH, CDR2 LQKENI. This CDR3 contains 13 residues. With 1 base removed from V and 4 bases from J, the gap between germline ends came to 4 bases. This chain's CDR3 is CASSPQSNEKLFF. The CDR3 DNA reads TGTGCCAGCTCACCACAGAGTAATGAAAAACTGTTTTTT.

Turning to this clone: One end of the junction is discordant with germline, which a read error may explain. J is TRBJ1-2 and V is TRBV7-9; TRBD1 matches 7 bases. The CDR3 extends over 16 amino acids. CDR1 is SEHNR, CDR2 FQNEAQ, per germline (reference sequence). CDR3 amino acids: CSSSPTLPTGNGGYTF. The CDR3 region has the DNA TGTTCCAGCAGCCCCACTCTACCGACAGGGAACGGTGGCTACACCTTC.

The chain carries TRBV9 and TRBJ2-2; D may be TRBD2 (6 bases). V was cut by 0 bases and J by 4 bases, with 7 bases left in between. Germline V gene data show CDR1 as SGDLS and CDR2 as YYNGEE. This CDR3 contains 14 residues. CDR3 residues: CASSVGGVTGELFF. The CDR3 region has the DNA TGTGCCAGCAGCGTAGGGGGGGTCACCGGGGAGCTGTTTTTT.